These 26 T cell receptor beta chains were all obtained from the same sample, sequenced in a study of technical replicates of blood from a handful of donors (dated 2017 in TCRdb). The receptor library was made with the immunoSEQ multiplex PCR assay. This is the immuneACCESS table as TCRdb keeps it, with only in-frame sequences that have V and J called. A part of the clones is gone; compared with another copy, unresolved V genes explain less than half, and the rest is unexplained. The sample profile shows more than 65,000 clones; around nine tenths of them were found once. The ten largest account for 0.4% to 0.5% of the sample. The sequenced sample consisted of T cells isolated from PBMCs. Receptors were obtained from a human donor in good health.

The chain has TRBV7-6 and TRBJ2-7; the D gene is possibly TRBD2 (5 bases). Trimming left V 1 base short and J 7 bases short, with 14 bases between. In germline, CDR1 is SGHVS, CDR2 FNYEAQ. The CDR3 is 14 amino acids. CDR3 nucleotide sequence: TGTGCCAGCAGCTTAGACTCGCGCGGGTGGGAGCAGTACTTC. Translation: CASSLDSRGWEQYF.

V usage is TRBV5-6 and J usage is TRBJ1-5; D is undetermined. Germline V gene sequence: CDR1 SGHDT, CDR2 YYEEEE. The CDR3 is 15 amino acids. The V and J ends lost 2 bases and 2 bases respectively, with 11 bases between them. As DNA, the CDR3 is TGTGCCAGCAGCTTAGCCGGTCGGGGCAATCAGCCCCAGCATTTT. Amino acids: CASSLAGRGNQPQHF.

This chain joins TRBV9 and TRBJ2-7, with D possibly TRBD1 on 6 matching bases. CDR1 and CDR2 (germline): SGDLS, YYNGEE. This CDR3 contains 14 residues. V lost 2 bases to trimming and J lost 3 bases, with 12 bases between them. CDR3 region: CASSVRQDHYEQYF. The DNA for the CDR3 is TGTGCCAGCAGCGTCCGACAGGATCACTACGAGCAGTACTTC. The whole variable domain, remainder taken from reference TRBV9 and TRBJ2-7, is DSGVTQTPKHLITATGQRVTLRCSPRSGDLSVYWYQQSLDQGLQFLIQYYNGEERAKGNILERFSAQQFPDLHSELNLSSLELGDSALYFCASSVRQDHYEQYFGPGTRLTVT.

In this sample, this clone turned up once. CDR3 in amino acids: CASSFVDSYEQYF. The CDR3 nucleotides read TGTGCCAGCAGCTTTGTAGACTCCTACGAGCAGTACTTC. J is TRBJ2-7 and V is TRBV7-2, with D hard to call. The CDR3 spans 13 residues. V lost 3 bases and J 0 bases, leaving 6 bases between the germline ends. The V gene's germline CDR1 is SGHTA and CDR2 FQGNSA.

The chain links TRBV2 to TRBJ1-2; 8 bases match TRBD1. This CDR3 comprises 17 residues. Germline V gene data show CDR1 as SNHLY and CDR2 as FYNNEI. J lost 2 bases, V lost 4 bases, and 12 bases had no gene match. The CDR3 protein is CASSGPDRVIGNYGYTF. In DNA, the CDR3 is TGTGCCAGCAGTGGGCCGGACAGGGTCATCGGAAACTATGGCTACACCTTC.

This chain links TRBV30 with TRBJ2-1; 9 bases are shared with TRBD2. CDR3 size: 13 residues. The V and J ends lost 2 bases and 10 bases, in that order; junction bases with no gene match: 6. The V gene's germline CDR1 is GTSNPN and CDR2 SVGIG (reference sequence). This CDR3 reads CAWSLASGREQFF. The CDR3 bases are TGTGCCTGGAGTCTCGCAAGCGGGAGGGAGCAGTTCTTC.

The chain employs TRBV11-3 and TRBJ2-5, with TRBD2 identical over 13 bases. Germline lookup yields CDR1 SGHNT and CDR2 YENEEA. CDR3 length: 15 amino acids. After removal of 5 bases from V and 5 bases from J, the junction contained 5 bases not matched to a gene. In DNA form, the CDR3 reads TGTGCCAGCAGCATTGGGACTAGCGGGGAGGAGACCCAGTACTTC. Encoded protein: CASSIGTSGEETQYF.

The V gene is TRBV7-9, the J gene TRBJ2-2; TRBD1 is a possible D gene (6 bases). V was pared by 5 bases and J by 5 bases, with 21 bases between. Looked up from germline, CDR1 is SEHNR and CDR2 is FQNEAQ (reference sequence). The CDR3 extends over 17 amino acids. CDR3 in amino acids: CASSQITQGHPTGELFF. Here the CDR3 DNA reads TGTGCCAGCAGCCAAATAACACAGGGACACCCGACCGGGGAGCTGTTTTTT.

The CDR3 nucleotides are TGTGCCAGCAGTGGAGAAACTTACGAGCAGTACTTC. Translated, it gives CASSGETYEQYF. The chain has TRBV6-1 and TRBJ2-7; no clear D gene. This CDR3 has 12 amino acids. V gave up 4 bases and J gave up 4 bases, with 8 bases separating them. The germline V gene has CDR1 MNHNS and CDR2 SASEGT.

This chain connects TRBV9 to TRBJ2-7, with 7 bases identical to TRBD2. Germline V gene lookup returns CDR1 SGDLS and CDR2 YYNGEE. The V and J ends lost 0 bases and 0 bases, in that order; junction bases with no gene match: 3. This CDR3 spans 15 amino acids. DNA for the CDR3: TGTGCCAGCAGCGTAGGAGCTAGCGGCTCCTACGAGCAGTACTTC. Its translation is CASSVGASGSYEQYF.

The chain employs TRBV6-5 and TRBJ2-7; the D gene is possibly TRBD2 (6 bases). The V gene lost 0 bases and the J gene lost 3 bases, with 12 bases spanning the gap. CDR1 MNHEY and CDR2 SVGAGI come from the germline V gene. This CDR3 comprises 15 residues. CDR3 nucleotides: TGTGCCAGCAGTTACTCTAGCGGCAGACTCTACGAGCAGTACTTC. Its protein product is CASSYSSGRLYEQYF.

This chain uses TRBV11-3 with TRBJ2-1; 11 bases fit TRBD1. The J segment lost 3 bases and the V segment lost 7 bases, leaving 8 bases of the junction unmatched. Germline V gene sequence: CDR1 SGHNT, CDR2 YENEEA. The CDR3 length is 16 residues. In nucleotides, the CDR3 is TGTGCCAGCACCGTGTTGGGGACAGGGGGCTACAATGAGCAGTTCTTC. Translated, it gives CASTVLGTGGYNEQFF.

This chain joins TRBV29-1 and TRBJ2-7; TRBD1 aligns across 9 bases. The CDR3 has 13 amino acids. CDR1 is SQVTM and CDR2 is ANQGSEA in the germline V gene. CDR3 in DNA: TGCAGATTTCCGGACAGGGGTGGCAACGAGCAGTACTTC. This sequence encodes CRFPDRGGNEQYF.

The CDR3, as DNA: TGCAGTTTAGGAGGGCGAGAGACCCAGTACTTC. Protein sequence: CSLGGRETQYF. The V call is TRBV20-1, the J call TRBJ2-5; D may be TRBD2 (6 bases). This CDR3 spans 11 amino acids. Germline loops: CDR1 DFQATT, CDR2 SNEGSKA (reference sequence). V was cut by 8 bases and J by 4 bases, with 11 bases left in between.

V is TRBV27 and J is TRBJ2-2; the D gene is possibly TRBD1 (6 bases). In germline, CDR1 is MNHEY, CDR2 SMNVEV (reference sequence). Trimming cost V 5 bases and J 6 bases, with 16 bases left between them. This CDR3 is 15 amino acids long. DNA of the CDR3: TGTGCCAGCAGTCTTAGACAGGAGGACCCCGGGGAGCTGTTTTTT. It specifies CASSLRQEDPGELFF.

The chain carries TRBV11-2 and TRBJ2-2; a weak D match, TRBD1 (6 bases). CDR3 size: 14 residues. Germline CDR1 reads SGHAT; CDR2 reads FQNNGV. Trimming took off 5 bases at V and 6 bases at J, with 13 bases between the two ends. The CDR3 DNA follows: TGTGCCAGCAGCGCATTACAGGGTGCCGGGGAGCTGTTTTTT. Protein: CASSALQGAGELFF.

J is TRBJ2-6 and V is TRBV23-1; a weak D match, TRBD1 (7 bases). TRBV23-1 is an ORF for which the function is uncertain. The CDR3 extends over 22 amino acids. The ends were cut back, 0 bases at V and 0 bases at J, with 24 bases in the middle. The CDR3 region has the DNA TGCGCCAGCAGTCAATCGAAGGGTTCAGGGGGGTATTCCTTCTCTGGGGCCAACGTCCTGACTTTC. Its protein is CASSQSKGSGGYSFSGANVLTF.

In DNA, the CDR3 is TGTGCCACCAGGCTGACAGGCGAAAACCAAGAGACCCAGTACTTC. Its translation: CATRLTGENQETQYF. The chain employs TRBV15 and TRBJ2-5; a possible D gene is TRBD1 (6 bases). Per the germline V gene, CDR1 is LNHNV and CDR2 is YYDKDF (reference sequence). This CDR3 region has 15 residues. V was clipped by 6 bases and J by 0 bases, with 14 bases between them.

This clone was observed once. The V gene is TRBV11-2, the J gene TRBJ2-7; D perhaps matches TRBD1 (6 bases). V was shortened by 5 bases and J by 3 bases, with 8 bases between the two germline ends. Germline-derived CDR1 and CDR2 are SGHAT and FQNNGV. The CDR3 length is 12 residues. The CDR3 DNA is TGTGCCAGCAGCGCGGACAGCTACGAGCAGTACTTC. Protein sequence: CASSADSYEQYF. The whole variable domain, filled in from reference TRBV11-2 and TRBJ2-7, reads EAGVAQSPRYKIIEKRQSVAFWCNPISGHATLYWYQQILGQGPKLLIQFQNNGVVDDSQLPKDRFSAERLKGVDSTLKIQPAKLEDSAVYLCASSADSYEQYFGPGTRLTVT.

The CDR3 coding sequence is TGTGCCAGCAGCAAGCCCCAGCGGGAGGTGGGTAATGAGCAGTTCTTC. Amino acid sequence: CASSKPQREVGNEQFF. The chain carries TRBV5-6 and TRBJ2-1; 9 nucleotides match TRBD2. V lost 4 bases and J lost 7; bases outside the gene matches: 12. CDR1 SGHDT and CDR2 YYEEEE come from the germline V gene. The CDR3 sequence is 16 residues long.

This sequence joins TRBV18 and TRBJ1-1; 7 positions match TRBD1. The CDR3 has 15 amino acids. Germline loops: CDR1 KGHSH, CDR2 LQKENI. The J segment lost 1 base and the V segment lost 4 bases, leaving 6 bases of the junction unmatched. The CDR3 DNA follows: TGTGCCAGCTCACTGACCGGGACAGAGAACACTGAAGCTTTCTTT. It encodes CASSLTGTENTEAFF.

This chain uses TRBV14 with TRBJ1-1; 7 nucleotides align to TRBD1. In germline, CDR1 is SGHDN, CDR2 FVKESK. The CDR3 is 14 residues long. V shed 0 bases, J shed 8 bases, and the junction held 6 bases outside the gene matches. CDR3 residues: CASSQEDRAREAFF. The CDR3 nucleotides are TGTGCCAGCAGCCAAGAAGACAGGGCGCGAGAAGCTTTCTTT.

The rearrangement links TRBV30 to TRBJ2-7; 7 bases map to TRBD2. The CDR3 runs to 12 residues. The V and J ends lost 5 bases and 4 bases, in that order; junction bases with no gene match: 5. Germline CDR1 is GTSNPN and CDR2 is SVGIG (reference sequence). CDR3 region: CAWAAGRYEQYF. The CDR3 coding sequence is TGTGCCTGGGCAGCGGGAAGGTACGAGCAGTACTTC. Supplemented by reference TRBV30 and TRBJ2-7, the full variable domain reads SQTIHQWPATLVQPVGSPLSLECTVEGTSNPNLYWYRQAAGRGLQLLFYSVGIGQISSEVPQNLSASRPQDRQFILSSKKLLLSDSGFYLCAWAAGRYEQYFGPGTRLTVT.

The chain uses TRBV6-1 and TRBJ2-3, with 7 positions matching TRBD1. In germline, CDR1 is MNHNS, CDR2 SASEGT. V trimming: 3 bases; J trimming: 3 bases; junction bases outside the gene matches: 6. The CDR3 extends over 15 amino acids. The CDR3 spells CASSEGRGITDTQYF. Here the CDR3 DNA reads TGTGCCAGCAGTGAGGGCAGGGGGATTACAGATACGCAGTATTTT.

The chain carries TRBV6-5 and TRBJ1-1, with TRBD1 identical over 9 bases. The CDR3 length is 12 residues. CDR1 and CDR2 from the germline V gene are MNHEY and SVGAGI. The ends lost 0 bases at V and 11 bases at J; junction bases unmatched: 1. The CDR3 region has the DNA TGTGCCAGCAGTTACTCCGGACAGGGGGCTTTCTTT. Protein: CASSYSGQGAFF.

The genes are TRBV7-8 and TRBJ2-3; no firm D call. Trimming removed 5 bases from V and 5 bases from J, with 8 bases in between. From germline, CDR1 is SGHVS and CDR2 FQNEAQ. CDR3 length equals 12 residues. In DNA form, the CDR3 reads TGTGCCAGCAGCCTGACTGGAGATACGCAGTATTTT. This translates into CASSLTGDTQYF.